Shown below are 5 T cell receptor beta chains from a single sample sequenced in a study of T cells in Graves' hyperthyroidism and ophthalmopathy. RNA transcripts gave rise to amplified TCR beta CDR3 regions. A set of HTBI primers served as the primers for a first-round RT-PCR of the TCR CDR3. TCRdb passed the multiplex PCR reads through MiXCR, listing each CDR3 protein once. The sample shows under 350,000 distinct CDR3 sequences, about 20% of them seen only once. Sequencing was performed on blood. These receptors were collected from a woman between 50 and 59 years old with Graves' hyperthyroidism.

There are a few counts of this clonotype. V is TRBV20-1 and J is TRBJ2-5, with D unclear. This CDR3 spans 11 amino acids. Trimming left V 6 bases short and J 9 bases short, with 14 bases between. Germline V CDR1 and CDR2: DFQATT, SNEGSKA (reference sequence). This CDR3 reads CSAQLGPSQYF. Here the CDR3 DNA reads TGCAGTGCCCAACTTGGACCGTCCCAGTACTTC.

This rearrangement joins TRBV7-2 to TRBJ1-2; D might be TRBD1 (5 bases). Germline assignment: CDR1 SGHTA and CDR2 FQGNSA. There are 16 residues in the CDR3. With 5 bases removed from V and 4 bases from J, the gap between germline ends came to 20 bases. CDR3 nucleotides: TGTGCCAGCAGCCTCACCAAGGCCGGGACCTTCTATGGCTACACCTTC. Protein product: CASSLTKAGTFYGYTF.

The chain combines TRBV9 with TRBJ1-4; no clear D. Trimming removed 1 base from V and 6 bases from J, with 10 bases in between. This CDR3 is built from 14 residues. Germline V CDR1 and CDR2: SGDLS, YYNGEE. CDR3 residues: CASSVKGKDEKLFF. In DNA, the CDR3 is TGTGCCAGCAGCGTAAAAGGGAAGGATGAAAAACTGTTTTTT.

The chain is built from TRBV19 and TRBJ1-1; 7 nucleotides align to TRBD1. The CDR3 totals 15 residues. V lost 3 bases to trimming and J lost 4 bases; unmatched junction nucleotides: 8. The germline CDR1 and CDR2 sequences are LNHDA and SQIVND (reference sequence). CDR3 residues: CASSIVAGGPTEAFF. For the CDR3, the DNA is TGTGCCAGTAGTATTGTAGCAGGGGGGCCCACTGAAGCTTTCTTT.

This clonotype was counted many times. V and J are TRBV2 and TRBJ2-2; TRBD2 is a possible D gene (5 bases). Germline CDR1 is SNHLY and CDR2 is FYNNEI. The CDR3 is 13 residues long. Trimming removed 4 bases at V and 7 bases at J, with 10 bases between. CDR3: CASSALASGELFF. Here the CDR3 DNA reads TGTGCCAGCAGTGCCCTAGCAAGCGGGGAGCTGTTTTTT.